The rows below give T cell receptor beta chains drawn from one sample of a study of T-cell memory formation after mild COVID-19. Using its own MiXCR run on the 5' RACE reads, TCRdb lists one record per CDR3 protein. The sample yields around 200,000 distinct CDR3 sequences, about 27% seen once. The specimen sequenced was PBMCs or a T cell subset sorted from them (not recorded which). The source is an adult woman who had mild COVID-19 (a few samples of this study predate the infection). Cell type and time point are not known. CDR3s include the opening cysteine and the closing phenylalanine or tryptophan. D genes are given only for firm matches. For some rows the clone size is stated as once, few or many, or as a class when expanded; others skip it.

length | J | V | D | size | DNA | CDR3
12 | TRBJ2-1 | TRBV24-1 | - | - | TGTGCCACCGCCAACCCGAGGGGCGAGCAGTTCTTC | CATANPRGEQFF
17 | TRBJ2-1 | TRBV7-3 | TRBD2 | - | TGTGCCAGCAGCCCTCAAGGGCCTAGCGGGGGTGGCAATGAGCAGTTCTTC | CASSPQGPSGGGNEQFF
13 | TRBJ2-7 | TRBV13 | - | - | TGTGCCAGCAGCCAAACAGGGTCGGACGAGCAGTACTTC | CASSQTGSDEQYF
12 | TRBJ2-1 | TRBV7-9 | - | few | TGTGCCAGCAGTCGCACTAGGCCTGAGCAGTTCTTC | CASSRTRPEQFF
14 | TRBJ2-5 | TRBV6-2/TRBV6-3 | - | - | TGTGCCAGCAGTTACTTCGGCGGGAAAGAGACCCAGTACTTC | CASSYFGGKETQYF
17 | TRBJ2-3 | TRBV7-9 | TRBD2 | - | TGTGCCAGCAGCGCGGGACTAGCGGGAGTTCGCACAGATACGCAGTATTTT | CASSAGLAGVRTDTQYF
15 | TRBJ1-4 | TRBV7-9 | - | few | TGTGCCAGCAGCCCCCAGGCAGGCCCCGGAGAAAAACTGTTTTTT | CASSPQAGPGEKLFF
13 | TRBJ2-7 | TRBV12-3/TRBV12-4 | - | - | TGTGCCAGCAGTTTTTTAACAGCCTACGAGCAGTACTTC | CASSFLTAYEQYF
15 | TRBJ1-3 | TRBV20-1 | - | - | TGCAGTGCTTACACGCCGGGGGACTCTGGAAACACCATATATTTT | CSAYTPGDSGNTIYF
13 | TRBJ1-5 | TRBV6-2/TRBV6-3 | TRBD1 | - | TGTGCCAGCAGTTGGGACAGGTCTCAGCCCCAGCATTTT | CASSWDRSQPQHF
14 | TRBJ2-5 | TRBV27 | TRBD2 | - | TGTGCCAGCAGTCGACTAGCGGAAGAAGAGACCCAGTACTTC | CASSRLAEEETQYF
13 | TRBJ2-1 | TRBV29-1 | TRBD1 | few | TGCAGCGTGACGGGACAGGGGCTCAATGAGCAGTTCTTC | CSVTGQGLNEQFF
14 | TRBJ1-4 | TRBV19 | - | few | TGTGCCAGTAGTATTTGGACGATGGCGGAAAAACTGTTTTTT | CASSIWTMAEKLFF
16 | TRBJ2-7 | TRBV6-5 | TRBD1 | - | TGTGCCAGCAGTTCTTCCACCGGGGACAGGGCGTACGAGCAGTACTTC | CASSSSTGDRAYEQYF
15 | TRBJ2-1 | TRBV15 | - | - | TGTGCCACCAGCAGAGTTGTTGGGGTTTACAATGAGCAGTTCTTC | CATSRVVGVYNEQFF
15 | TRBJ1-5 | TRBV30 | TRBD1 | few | TGTGCCTGGAGTGTATCGGGACAGGGGATTCAGCCCCAGCATTTT | CAWSVSGQGIQPQHF
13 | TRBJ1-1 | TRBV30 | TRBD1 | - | TGTGCCTGGAGTCAGGACAGGGCAACTGAAGCTTTCTTT | CAWSQDRATEAFF
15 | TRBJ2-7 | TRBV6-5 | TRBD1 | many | TGTGCCAGCAGCTCAACCGGGACAGGGGTTTACGAGCAGTACTTC | CASSSTGTGVYEQYF
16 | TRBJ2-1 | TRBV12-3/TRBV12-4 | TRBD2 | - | TGTGCCAGCAGTTTCCCTGGGGCGGGAGTGGGAAATGAGCAGTTCTTC | CASSFPGAGVGNEQFF
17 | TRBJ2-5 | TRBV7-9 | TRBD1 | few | TGTGCCAGCAGCTTAGGCCTCCGGGACAGGGGAGAAGAGACCCAGTACTTC | CASSLGLRDRGEETQYF
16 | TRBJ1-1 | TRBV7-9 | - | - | TGTGCCAGCAGCTTAGATGGGGAGGGCAGGAACACTGAAGCTTTCTTT | CASSLDGEGRNTEAFF
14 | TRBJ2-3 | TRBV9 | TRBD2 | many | TGTGCCAGCAGCGTAAATCTAGCGGGGGCTACGCAGTATTTT | CASSVNLAGATQYF
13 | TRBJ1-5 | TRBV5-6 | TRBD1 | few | TGTGCCAGCAGTAGACAGGGGACTCTACCCCAGCATTTT | CASSRQGTLPQHF
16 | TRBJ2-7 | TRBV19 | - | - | TGTGCCAGTAGTATGGAAGACAGGGGAGGGTCCTACGAGCAGTACTTC | CASSMEDRGGSYEQYF
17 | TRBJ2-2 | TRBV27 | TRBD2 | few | TGTGCCAGCAGTTCGACTAGCGGGAGACCAAACACCGGGGAGCTGTTTTTT | CASSSTSGRPNTGELFF
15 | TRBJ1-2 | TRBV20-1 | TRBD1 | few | TGCAGTGCTAAAGGGACAGGGGCAGGGGTAGGTGGCTACACCTTC | CSAKGTGAGVGGYTF
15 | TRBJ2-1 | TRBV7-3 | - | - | TGTGCCAGCAGCCCAGAGGGTCTTATTAACAATGAGCAGTTCTTC | CASSPEGLINNEQFF
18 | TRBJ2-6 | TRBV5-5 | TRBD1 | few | TGTGCCAGCAGCTCAACGGGACAGGGGCTAGGAGGGGCCAACGTCCTGACTTTC | CASSSTGQGLGGANVLTF
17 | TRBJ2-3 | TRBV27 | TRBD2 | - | TGTGCCAGCAGTCCATCGGGACTAGCGGGGCCCCCAGATACGCAGTATTTT | CASSPSGLAGPPDTQYF
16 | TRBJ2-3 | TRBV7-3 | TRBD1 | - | TGTGCCAGCAGCCAGGTGGGGACAGCTAGCACAGATACGCAGTATTTT | CASSQVGTASTDTQYF
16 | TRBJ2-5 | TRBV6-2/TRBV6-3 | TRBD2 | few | TGTGCCAGCAGTACAATGGGACTAGCGGACGGGGAGACCCAGTACTTC | CASSTMGLADGETQYF
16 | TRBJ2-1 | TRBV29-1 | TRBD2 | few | TGCAGCGTTGAACTCCTAGCGGGGGCCGTATTGGATGAGCAGTTCTTC | CSVELLAGAVLDEQFF
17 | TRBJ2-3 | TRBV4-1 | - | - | TGCGCCAGCAGCCAAAGAGACGAGCGGGCCCGCACAGATACGCAGTATTTT | CASSQRDERARTDTQYF
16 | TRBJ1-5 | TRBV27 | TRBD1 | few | TGTGCCAGCAGTTTATGGGCAGGGGGTAGCAATCAGCCCCAGCATTTT | CASSLWAGGSNQPQHF
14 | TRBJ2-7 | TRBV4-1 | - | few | TGCGCCAGCAGCCAGATAAATAGGAACTACGAGCAGTACTTC | CASSQINRNYEQYF
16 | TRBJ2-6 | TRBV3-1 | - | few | TGTGCCAGCAGCCAAGACGGGGGCTCTGGGGCCAACGTCCTGACTTTC | CASSQDGGSGANVLTF
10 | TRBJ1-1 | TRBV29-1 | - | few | TGCAGCGTCCACGACTTTGAAGCTTTCTTT | CSVHDFEAFF
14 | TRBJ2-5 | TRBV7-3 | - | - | TGTGCCAGCAGCTGGGGACCGGGGGTAGAGACCCAGTACTTC | CASSWGPGVETQYF
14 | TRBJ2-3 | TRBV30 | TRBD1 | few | TGTGCCTCTCAGTCGGGACAGGGGACAGATACGCAGTATTTT | CASQSGQGTDTQYF
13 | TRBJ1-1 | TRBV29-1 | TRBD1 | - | TGCAGCGTTGAAGATGGGGACAGGGAGGAAGCTTTCTTT | CSVEDGDREEAFF
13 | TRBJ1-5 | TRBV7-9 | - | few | TGTGCCAGCAGCCCCGACGGAGATCAGCCCCAGCATTTT | CASSPDGDQPQHF
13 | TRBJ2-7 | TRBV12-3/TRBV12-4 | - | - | TGTGCCAGCAGTTTTGTCGGGCCCCGCGAGCAGTACTTC | CASSFVGPREQYF
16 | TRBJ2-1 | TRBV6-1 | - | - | TGTGCCAGCAGTGATAGAGGGGTTGGGGCCAACAATGAGCAGTTCTTC | CASSDRGVGANNEQFF
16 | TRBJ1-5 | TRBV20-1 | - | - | TGCAATGCTAGAGATATCGCAGGGGCTGGGAATCAGCCCCAGCATTTT | CNARDIAGAGNQPQHF
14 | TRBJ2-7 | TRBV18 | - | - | TGTGCCAGCTCGGCCGTTTTCGACGGCTACGAGCAGTACTTC | CASSAVFDGYEQYF
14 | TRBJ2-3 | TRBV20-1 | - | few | TGCAGTGCTAGAGAGATTGAGACCTACCCCCGGCAGTATTTT | CSAREIETYPRQYF
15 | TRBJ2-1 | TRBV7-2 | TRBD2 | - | TGTGCCAGCAACGCGGGGACTAGCGCGATCAATGAGCAGTTCTTC | CASNAGTSAINEQFF
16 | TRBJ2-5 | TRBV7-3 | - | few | TGTGCCAGCAGCTTCAGTGGTTCTAGCGCGAAAGAGACCCAGTACTTC | CASSFSGSSAKETQYF
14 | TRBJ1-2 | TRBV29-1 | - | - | TGCAGCGCTGTACCCGTCGTAAACTGGTATGGCTACACCTTC | CSAVPVVNWYGYTF
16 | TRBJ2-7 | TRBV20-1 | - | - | TGCAGTGCTCGATCCCCCTTTGGGACCGCGACCTACGAGCAGTACTTC | CSARSPFGTATYEQYF
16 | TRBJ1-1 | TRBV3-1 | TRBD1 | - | TGTGCCAGCAGCCTCGGGGGAGGGGGCCGGTACACTGAAGCTTTCTTT | CASSLGGGGRYTEAFF
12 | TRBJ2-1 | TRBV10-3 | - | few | TGTGCCATCAAGGGGGGGGACAATGAGCAGTTCTTC | CAIKGGDNEQFF
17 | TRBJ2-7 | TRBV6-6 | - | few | TGTGCCAGCAGTCTCTACCGGGTTACGGGAAGCTCCTACGAGCAGTACTTC | CASSLYRVTGSSYEQYF
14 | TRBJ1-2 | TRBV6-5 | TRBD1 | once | TGTGCCAGCAGTTACTCATTGGCAGGGGGAGGCTACACCTTC | CASSYSLAGGGYTF
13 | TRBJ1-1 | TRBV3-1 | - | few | TGTGCCAGCAGCCAAGATTCCCCAGTGAGAGCTTTCTTT | CASSQDSPVRAFF